This T cell receptor (beta chain) was obtained from a study of yellow fever vaccine responses in identical twins. Broader study findings: Reportedly, twins showed a vaccine T cell response that looked partly convergent and partly personalized.

A note on this clonotype: Antigen specificity is unknown. The junction departs from germline at one end; a sequencing error may be responsible.

Germline CDR1 and CDR2: SSHAT and FNYEAQ (reference sequence). The CDR3 has 14 residues. TCRdb passed the RT-PCR reads through MiXCR, listing each CDR3 protein once. Among under 3,000 distinct CDR3 sequences listed, around 85% were seen once. Source: T cells from blood (PBMCs), unsorted or a sorted subset (not recorded which), taken before or after yellow fever vaccination (not recorded which). This TCR was recovered from a woman between 18 and 29 years old who received the yellow fever vaccine. V is TRBV7-7 and J is TRBJ2-1; a weak D match, TRBD1 (6 bases). CDR3 sequence (DNA): TGTGCTAGCAGCTTAGGGGGAGCGGCAAATGAGCAGTTCTTC. It yields the protein CASSLGGAANEQFF.